The T cell receptor beta chain under discussion was sequenced for a study of T-cell memory formation after mild COVID-19. TCRdb ran MiXCR on the 5' RACE reads and lists one entry per CDR3 protein. The sample includes a few hundred thousand distinct CDR3 sequences, around 15% of them seen just once. Comment on this clonotype: Its antigen is unidentified.

Study-wide points: Memory sampled before infection contained some responding clones, suggesting cross-reactive memory joined. Contracting CD4+ clones sat mainly in CM and EM; CD8+ in EMRA.

The receptor was isolated from a man between 18 and 35 years old who had mild COVID-19 (a few samples of this study predate the infection). Cell type and time point are not known. The sequencing input was PBMCs or a T cell subset sorted from them (not recorded which).

CDR3 residues: CASSRQGSYGYTF. The CDR3 DNA reads as TGTGCCAGCAGTCGACAGGGAAGCTATGGCTACACCTTC. This sequence joins TRBV7-2 and TRBJ1-2; TRBD1 agrees at 7 bases. The V gene end was trimmed by 6 bases and the J gene end by 4 bases; junction bases not matched to a gene: 5. Looked up from germline, CDR1 is SGHTA and CDR2 is FQGNSA. This CDR3 has 13 amino acids.